The 28 T cell receptor beta chains below all came from one sample that was sequenced in a study of blood T cell repertoires in COVID-19. Produced via immunoSEQ multiplex PCR; TCRdb's table is partial and in-frame only. Of over 150,000 clones listed, around 85% are singletons. Sequencing input: peripheral blood. These receptors were taken from a man aged 55-75 years with COVID-19, enrolled during active disease.

CDR3 coding DNA: TGTGCCAGTAGCACCCAACAAGGAGCCGCTAACTATGGCTACACCTTC. It yields the protein CASSTQQGAANYGYTF. This chain connects TRBV19 to TRBJ1-2; D is unclear. The germline V gene encodes CDR1 LNHDA and CDR2 SQIVND (reference sequence). Trimming left V 6 bases short and J 0 bases short, with 17 bases between. The CDR3 loop spans 16 amino acids.

The rearrangement joins TRBV4-1 to TRBJ2-1, with 9 bases that match TRBD2. Per germline, CDR1 MGHRA and CDR2 YSYEKL. V was clipped by 7 bases and J by 6 bases; unmatched bases: 16. This CDR3 contains 17 residues. Here the CDR3 reads CASKGGLFSGGLNEQFF. Here the CDR3 DNA reads TGCGCCAGCAAAGGGGGTTTGTTCAGCGGGGGGCTCAATGAGCAGTTCTTC.

This clone was seen only once. V usage is TRBV4-3 and J usage is TRBJ2-7, with 12 bases that match TRBD2. The CDR3 contains 16 residues. J was trimmed by 5 bases and V by 1 base; bases with no gene match: 6. Germline CDR1 is LGHNA and CDR2 is YSLEER. The CDR3 loop is CASSQVLAGGVHEQYF. CDR3 bases: TGCGCCAGCAGCCAAGTCCTAGCGGGAGGGGTCCACGAGCAGTACTTC.

J is TRBJ1-5 and V is TRBV6-2 or TRBV6-3, with a tentative D call TRBD1 (5 bases). The V gene lost 5 bases and the J gene lost 6 bases, with 11 bases spanning the gap. Germline V lookup: CDR1 MNHEY, CDR2 SVGEGT. The CDR3 loop spans 13 amino acids. The CDR3 DNA reads as TGTGCCAGCAGTAAAGACAGTCCTCAGCCCCAGCATTTT. Translation: CASSKDSPQPQHF.

The chain is built from TRBV4-1 and TRBJ2-3; TRBD2 agrees at 7 bases. This CDR3 is 15 amino acids long. V shed 1 base and J 6 bases; nucleotides not matched to a gene: 7. The germline gives CDR1 MGHRA, CDR2 YSYEKL. The CDR3 region has the DNA TGCGCCAGCAGCCAAGGGTGGGGGGGGACGGATACGCAGTATTTT. Its translation is CASSQGWGGTDTQYF.

This clone was detected only once. This chain joins TRBV7-2 and TRBJ2-5; 7 bases fit TRBD2. This CDR3 spans 15 amino acids. CDR1 and CDR2 (germline): SGHTA, FQGNSA. Trimming took 5 bases from V and 7 from J; bases not matched to a gene: 13. The CDR3 DNA sequence: TGTGCCAGCAGCACCGGGGGGACCTCCGGGGGGACCCAGTACTTC. It encodes CASSTGGTSGGTQYF.

The rearrangement links TRBV13 to TRBJ1-4; D call uncertain. Trimming took off 0 bases at V and 8 bases at J, with 7 bases between the two ends. The CDR3 is 13 amino acids. Per germline, CDR1 PRHDT and CDR2 FYEKMQ (reference sequence). The CDR3 coding sequence is TGTGCCAGCAGCTTAGGGGCGGGGGAAAAACTGTTTTTT. Translating gives CASSLGAGEKLFF.

The rearrangement uses TRBV30 and TRBJ1-6; D ambiguous. Trimming stripped 0 bases from V and 10 bases from J, with 4 bases between. The CDR3 consists of 11 residues. Germline CDR1 GTSNPN, CDR2 SVGIG (reference sequence). As DNA, the CDR3 is TGTGCCTGGAGTGTGGAGTCACCCCTCCACTTT. This translates into CAWSVESPLHF.

V usage is TRBV18 and J usage is TRBJ2-2; TRBD1 agrees at 7 bases. This CDR3 has 15 amino acids. Germline V gene sequence: CDR1 KGHSH, CDR2 LQKENI. The trim removed 4 bases at V and 6 bases at J, leaving 8 bases unmatched. The CDR3 region is CASSRTGQMSGELFF. In nucleotides, the CDR3 is TGTGCCAGCTCACGAACGGGACAGATGTCCGGGGAGCTGTTTTTT.

As concerns this clone: The same CDR3 arises from other DNA sequences in this sample as well. The chain has TRBV19 and TRBJ1-6, with D perhaps matching TRBD1 (5 bases). The CDR3 has 13 residues. V lost 6 bases, J lost 7 bases, and 10 bases lay in between. Germline CDR1 is LNHDA and CDR2 is SQIVND (reference sequence). CDR3 sequence reads: CASSGRENSPLHF. The CDR3 coding sequence is TGTGCCAGTAGCGGCAGGGAAAATTCACCCCTCCACTTT.

The genes are TRBV27 and TRBJ2-3; tentative D call: TRBD2 (6 bases). The V end lost 7 bases, the J end lost 4 bases, and 18 bases lay between the germline ends. The CDR3 sequence is 15 residues long. Germline V gene lookup returns CDR1 MNHEY and CDR2 SMNVEV (reference sequence). CDR3: CASKVGRGRPDTQYF. For the CDR3, the DNA is TGTGCCAGCAAGGTTGGGCGGGGTCGGCCAGATACGCAGTATTTT.

V usage is TRBV9 and J usage is TRBJ2-1, with D possibly TRBD2 on 6 matching bases. CDR1 and CDR2 from the germline V gene are SGDLS and YYNGEE. The V end lost 3 bases, the J end lost 2 bases, and 9 bases lay between the germline ends. This CDR3 has 14 residues. CDR3 sequence reads: CASSDREPYNEQFF. In nucleotides, the CDR3 is TGTGCCAGCAGCGACCGGGAGCCCTACAATGAGCAGTTCTTC.

The chain recombines TRBV4-1 with TRBJ1-1; D may be TRBD1 (5 bases). This CDR3 spans 15 amino acids. CDR1 and CDR2 (germline): MGHRA, YSYEKL. V lost 0 bases and J lost 0, with 8 bases in between. The CDR3 protein is CASSQEAGMNTEAFF. CDR3 in DNA: TGCGCCAGCAGCCAAGAGGCAGGGATGAACACTGAAGCTTTCTTT.

This clone was seen a handful of times. The gene calls are TRBV28 and TRBJ1-2; no definite D call. The V and J ends lost 2 bases and 4 bases respectively, with 11 bases between them. The CDR3 runs to 14 residues. From germline, CDR1 is MDHEN and CDR2 SYDVKM. The CDR3, as DNA: TGTGCCAGCAGTTTAGGAGCATCCGCCTATGGCTACACCTTC. Translating gives CASSLGASAYGYTF.

The V gene is TRBV6-5, the J gene TRBJ1-1; perhaps TRBD1 as D (5 bases). CDR3 size: 15 residues. Germline-derived CDR1 and CDR2 are MNHEY and SVGAGI. The V end lost 5 bases, the J end lost 0 bases, and 13 bases lay between the germline ends. The CDR3 spells CASSPMGLMNTEAFF. DNA for the CDR3: TGTGCCAGCAGTCCCATGGGACTTATGAACACTGAAGCTTTCTTT.

As concerns this clone: The sample carries other DNA sequences with the same CDR3. The chain uses TRBV11-2 and TRBJ2-7, with TRBD1 identical over 9 bases. CDR1 and CDR2 (germline): SGHAT, FQNNGV. The CDR3 loop spans 18 amino acids. Trimming cost V 1 base and J 2 bases; bases outside gene matches: 12. This CDR3 reads CASSLGRTGGASTYEQYF. The DNA for the CDR3 is TGTGCCAGCAGCTTAGGCCGAACAGGGGGCGCGTCGACCTACGAGCAGTACTTC.

The chain employs TRBV11-3 and TRBJ2-2; D not certain. In germline, CDR1 is SGHNT, CDR2 YENEEA. The germline V and J ends were trimmed by 8 bases and 3 bases, with 10 bases remaining between them. The CDR3 covers 13 residues. The CDR3 loop reads CASSPSYTGELFF. The CDR3 DNA follows: TGTGCCAGCTCTCCTTCCTACACCGGGGAGCTGTTTTTT.

The chain links TRBV27 to TRBJ1-5; no clear D gene. Germline V gene lookup returns CDR1 MNHEY and CDR2 SMNVEV (reference sequence). This CDR3 spans 14 amino acids. The V end was cut by 3 bases, the J end by 10 bases, with 16 bases between. In DNA, the CDR3 is TGTGCCAGCAGTTTTTCTAACAGTCGATACCCCCAGCATTTT. Translating gives CASSFSNSRYPQHF.

The chain employs TRBV2 and TRBJ1-6; unclear D gene. This CDR3 region has 15 residues. CDR1 and CDR2 (germline): SNHLY, FYNNEI. The V end lost 7 bases, the J end lost 7 bases, and 17 bases lay between the germline ends. The DNA of the CDR3 is TGTGCCAGCAAGCTGGAGAGGGCCCCCAATTCACCCCTCCACTTT. Translation: CASKLERAPNSPLHF.

The chain has TRBV28 and TRBJ1-4, with TRBD1 as a possible D gene (6 bases). The V gene lost 3 bases and the J gene lost 4 bases, with 12 bases spanning the gap. This CDR3 has 15 residues. Germline values: CDR1 MDHEN, CDR2 SYDVKM. CDR3 in amino acids: CASSFPGGLNEKLFF. For the CDR3, the DNA is TGTGCCAGCAGTTTCCCCGGGGGGCTTAATGAAAAACTGTTTTTT.

This CDR3 reads CATSPQGLNYGYTF. The CDR3 DNA is TGTGCCACCAGTCCCCAGGGATTAAACTATGGCTACACCTTC. The chain carries TRBV24-1 and TRBJ1-2; tentatively, D is TRBD1 (5 bases). Trimming took 6 bases from V and 2 from J, leaving 12 bases between them. The CDR3 contains 14 residues. CDR1 and CDR2 from the germline V gene are KGHDR and SFDVKD.

This sequence joins TRBV2 and TRBJ2-2; TRBD1 aligns across 9 bases. The CDR3 contains 16 residues. Germline V gene lookup returns CDR1 SNHLY and CDR2 FYNNEI. V gave up 7 bases and J gave up 4 bases; unmatched junction bases: 10. CDR3: CASTSGTGISTGELFF. CDR3 nucleotides: TGTGCCAGCACGTCGGGGACAGGGATCTCCACCGGGGAGCTGTTTTTT.

A note on this clone: Its ends do not fully match the called genes, so a read error is possible. This chain connects TRBV7-7 to TRBJ2-4; maybe TRBD2 (5 bases). This CDR3 has 15 residues. From germline, CDR1 is SSHAT and CDR2 FNYEAQ (reference sequence). The CDR3 DNA is TGTGCTAGCAGCCGCTCTAGCCAACTCGGAGACATTCAGTACTTC. Translating gives CASSRSSQLGDIQYF.

This chain connects TRBV7-9 to TRBJ2-3, with a tentative D call TRBD1 (6 bases). This CDR3 is built from 14 residues. V dropped 1 base and J dropped 5 bases, with 10 bases sitting between them. Germline values: CDR1 SEHNR, CDR2 FQNEAQ (reference sequence). The CDR3: CASSLVTGRDTQYF. CDR3 sequence (DNA): TGTGCCAGCAGCTTAGTAACAGGGCGAGATACGCAGTATTTT. Using reference TRBV7-9 and TRBJ2-3 for the parts outside the CDR3, the full variable domain is DTGVSQNPRHKITKRGQNVTFRCDPISEHNRLYWYRQTLGQGPEFLTYFQNEAQLEKSRLLSDRFSAERPKGSFSTLEIQRTEQGDSAMYLCASSLVTGRDTQYFGPGTRLTVL.

This clone appeared a few times. The chain recombines TRBV11-2 with TRBJ1-2; D not resolved. Trimming removed 1 base at V and 1 base at J, with 13 bases between. The CDR3 totals 16 residues. Per the germline V gene, CDR1 is SGHAT and CDR2 is FQNNGV. CDR3 loop: CASSLVTDTVNYGYTF. The CDR3 DNA reads TGTGCCAGCAGCTTAGTAACTGACACCGTTAACTATGGCTACACCTTC.

V usage is TRBV6-5 and J usage is TRBJ1-4, with unresolved D. Germline V CDR1 and CDR2: MNHEY, SVGAGI. The CDR3 is 15 residues long. The V end was cut by 7 bases, the J end by 0 bases, with 12 bases between. In DNA, the CDR3 is TGTGCCAGCAAGCCCCGCGGTGCAACTAATGAAAAACTGTTTTTT. Protein: CASKPRGATNEKLFF.

CDR3 region: CASSLNAPSGQGTEQFF. The CDR3 bases are TGTGCCAGCAGCTTAAATGCCCCATCGGGACAGGGTACTGAGCAGTTCTTC. V gene TRBV7-2 combines with J gene TRBJ2-1, with 9 nucleotides matching TRBD1. CDR3 length: 17 amino acids. The V gene end was trimmed by 2 bases and the J gene end by 9 bases; junction bases not matched to a gene: 14. Germline CDR1 is SGHTA and CDR2 is FQGNSA.

The V and J genes are TRBV10-3 and TRBJ2-7; 8 positions match TRBD2. This CDR3 is built from 14 residues. The J segment lost 2 bases and the V segment lost 3 bases, leaving 3 bases of the junction unmatched. Germline V CDR1 and CDR2: ENHRY, SYGVKD. The CDR3 DNA reads TGTGCCATCAGTGATACTAGCGGCACCTACGAGCAGTACTTC. Its protein is CAISDTSGTYEQYF.